This record concerns one TCR beta chain sequence. What it binds is unknown. UMIs that included a 6-nucleotide sample barcode were added by template switching, which took place during cDNA synthesis. From the 5' RACE reads, TCRdb lists one entry per CDR3 protein and no DNA. The specimen's table records roughly 200,000 distinct CDR3 sequences. The CDR3 runs 15 residues. Germline CDR1 is SGHRS and CDR2 is YFSETQ. This entry belongs to a study of monozygotic twins with inflammatory bowel disease. Regarding the study as a whole: Concordant and discordant twins showed no difference in repertoire similarity, possibly from limited power.

Sequencing was performed on blood. The chain is built from TRBV5-1 and TRBJ1-2. This TCR was recovered from a human donor with ulcerative colitis or Crohn's disease, or a healthy co-twin of an affected twin (not recorded which). The CDR3 here is CASSLGLTANYGYTF.